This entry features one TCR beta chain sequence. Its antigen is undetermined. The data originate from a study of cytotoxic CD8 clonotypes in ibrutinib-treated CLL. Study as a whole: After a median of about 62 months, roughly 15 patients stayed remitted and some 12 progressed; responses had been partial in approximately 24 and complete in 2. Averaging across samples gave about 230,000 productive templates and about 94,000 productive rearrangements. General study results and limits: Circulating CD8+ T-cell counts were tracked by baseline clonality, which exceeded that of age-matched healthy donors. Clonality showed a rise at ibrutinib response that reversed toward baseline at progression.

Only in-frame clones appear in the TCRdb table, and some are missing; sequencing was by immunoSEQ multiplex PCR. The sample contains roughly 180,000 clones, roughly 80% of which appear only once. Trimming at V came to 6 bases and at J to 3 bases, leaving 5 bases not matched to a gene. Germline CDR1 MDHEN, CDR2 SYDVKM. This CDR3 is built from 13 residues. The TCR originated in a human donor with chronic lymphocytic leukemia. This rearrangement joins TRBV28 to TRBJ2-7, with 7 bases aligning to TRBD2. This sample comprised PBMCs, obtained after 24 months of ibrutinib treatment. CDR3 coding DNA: TGTGCCAGCAGCCCGGGGGGTTTCTACGAGCAGTACTTC. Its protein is CASSPGGFYEQYF.